The 20 T cell receptor beta chains below all came from one sample that was sequenced in a study of regulatory T cells in long-lasting Graves disease. Time point reported: newly diagnosed GD, antithyroid drugs for less than 3 months. TCR sequences were obtained from RNA taken from PBMCs. TCR beta libraries were built with iRepertoire HTBI primers and Arm-PCR of CDR3 regions. TCRdb re-analysed the multiplex PCR reads in MiXCR, keeping a single row per CDR3 protein. The table includes roughly 560,000 distinct CDR3 sequences, more than 10% detected once. These data were likewise used in another study, on T cells in Graves' hyperthyroidism and ophthalmopathy.

The material was peripheral blood mononuclear cells (PBMCs), obtained at new diagnosis, from a patient treated with antithyroid drugs. These receptors all stem from a woman in her 30s with Graves disease.

This clonotype was detected ten times or more. The chain combines TRBV7-9 with TRBJ2-3; 13 bases map to TRBD2. Germline V gene sequence: CDR1 SEHNR, CDR2 FQNEAQ (reference sequence). The CDR3 totals 19 residues. The trim removed 1 base at V and 6 bases at J, leaving 13 bases unmatched. CDR3 nucleotides: TGTGCCAGCAGCTTAGGAGTGGGACTAGCGGGAAGATCGGGGGATACGCAGTATTTT. It specifies CASSLGVGLAGRSGDTQYF. The variable domain in full, completed from reference TRBV7-9 and TRBJ2-3, reads DTGVSQNPRHKITKRGQNVTFRCDPISEHNRLYWYRQTLGQGPEFLTYFQNEAQLEKSRLLSDRFSAERPKGSFSTLEIQRTEQGDSAMYLCASSLGVGLAGRSGDTQYFGPGTRLTVL.

The V gene is TRBV20-1, the J gene TRBJ2-7; no clear D. The CDR3 consists of 13 residues. Per germline, CDR1 DFQATT and CDR2 SNEGSKA (reference sequence). The V end was cut by 2 bases, the J end by 0 bases, with 8 bases between. Written as DNA, the CDR3 is TGCAGTGCTAGACCCCGGACCTCCTACGAGCAGTACTTC. It encodes CSARPRTSYEQYF.

This clonotype occurred many times. This sequence joins TRBV7-8 and TRBJ2-3; 8 bases line up with TRBD2. The CDR3 is 18 amino acids. The V gene's germline CDR1 is SGHVS and CDR2 FQNEAQ. The V and J ends lost 1 base and 0 bases, in that order; junction bases with no gene match: 9. CDR3 region: CASSLGAGGGTSTDTQYF. The CDR3 DNA follows: TGTGCCAGCAGCTTAGGGGCGGGAGGAGGAACTAGCACAGATACGCAGTATTTT.

This clonotype was detected many times. V and J are TRBV11-2 and TRBJ2-2; 7 bases line up with TRBD2. J lost 7 bases, V lost 4 bases, and 9 bases had no gene match. The CDR3 length is 15 residues. CDR1 is SGHAT, CDR2 FQNNGV, per germline. The CDR3 bases are TGTGCCAGCAGCTCGAGGACTAGTCTAAACGGGGAGCTGTTTTTT. This codes for CASSSRTSLNGELFF.

This clonotype has at least ten counts. This sequence joins TRBV6-5 and TRBJ1-4; D gene unclear. CDR1 is MNHEY and CDR2 is SVGAGI in the germline V gene. CDR3 size: 13 residues. Trimming stripped 1 base from V and 11 bases from J, with 11 bases between. CDR3 sequence: CASSYFQTGKLFF. The CDR3 DNA reads TGTGCCAGCAGTTACTTTCAGACGGGGAAACTGTTTTTT.

V usage is TRBV6-1 and J usage is TRBJ2-3; TRBD2 matches 7 bases. Per the germline V gene, CDR1 is MNHNS and CDR2 is SASEGT. Trimming at V came to 8 bases and at J to 3 bases, leaving 5 bases not matched to a gene. The CDR3 is made up of 13 amino acids. CDR3 DNA: TGTGCCAGCTCTGGGCGGGAGACAGATACGCAGTATTTT. It encodes CASSGRETDTQYF.

This clonotype was seen a handful of times. With only one base between it and a far larger clone, this is likely a read error. This chain connects TRBV7-2 to TRBJ2-7; TRBD1 or TRBD2 may be the D gene (6 bases each). CDR3 length: 12 residues. Germline CDR1 reads SGHTA; CDR2 reads FQGNSA. Trimming removed 5 bases from V and 7 bases from J, with 12 bases in between. In DNA, the CDR3 is TGTGCCAGCAGCGGTGGGGGGCATGAGCAGTACTTC. Translating it yields CASSGGGHEQYF. Drawing the rest from reference TRBV7-2 and TRBJ2-7, the complete variable domain is GAGVSQSPSNKVTEKGKDVELRCDPISGHTALYWYRQSLGQGLEFLIYFQGNSAPDKSGLPSDRFSAERTGGSVSTLTIQRTQQEDSAVYLCASSGGGHEQYFGPGTRLTVT.

This rearrangement joins TRBV20-1 to TRBJ2-1, with 9 bases identical to TRBD2. This CDR3 has 14 amino acids. Losses at the gene ends were 3 bases for V and 9 bases for J; bases not matched to a gene: 9. CDR1 and CDR2 from the germline V gene are DFQATT and SNEGSKA (reference sequence). The CDR3 DNA is TGCAGTGCTAGCGTCTCTAGCGGGGTAGTTGAGCAGTTCTTC. It codes for CSASVSSGVVEQFF.

This clonotype was observed a few times. The chain has TRBV6-1 and TRBJ1-4; tentatively, D is TRBD1 (5 bases). The CDR3 runs 12 residues. Looked up from germline, CDR1 is MNHNS and CDR2 is SASEGT. Trimming cost V 8 bases and J 10 bases, with 14 bases left between them. The CDR3 protein is CASGDGFGKLFF. The CDR3 bases are TGTGCCAGCGGGGACGGGTTTGGAAAACTGTTTTTT.

There are many counts of this clonotype. This chain joins TRBV9 and TRBJ2-5; 8 bases are shared with TRBD2. The CDR3 consists of 14 residues. V shed 2 bases and J 0 bases; nucleotides not matched to a gene: 0. Germline CDR1 is SGDLS and CDR2 is YYNGEE. The CDR3, as DNA: TGTGCCAGCAGCGTTAGCGGGAACCAAGAGACCCAGTACTTC. Amino acid sequence: CASSVSGNQETQYF.

This clonotype was picked up many times. This chain links TRBV4-3 with TRBJ2-1, with D uncertain. The CDR3 loop spans 15 amino acids. V shed 4 bases and J shed 3 bases, with 13 bases lying between them. In germline, CDR1 is LGHNA, CDR2 YSLEER. CDR3 nucleotides: TGCGCCAGCAGCCGAGGTTCAACCGGCTACAATGAGCAGTTCTTC. Protein: CASSRGSTGYNEQFF.

The chain uses TRBV28 and TRBJ1-2; 9 bases line up with TRBD1. Unmatched junction bases numbered 13, after V lost 6 bases and J lost 8 bases. The CDR3 spans 15 residues. CDR1 and CDR2 (germline): MDHEN, SYDVKM. CDR3 amino acids: CASSSTGTGTFGYTF. The CDR3, as DNA: TGTGCCAGCAGCAGTACCGGGACAGGGACTTTCGGCTACACCTTC.

This clonotype was recorded at least ten times. The V gene is TRBV20-1, the J gene TRBJ2-1; TRBD2 matches 8 bases. V lost 3 bases and J lost 5; bases outside the gene matches: 21. CDR1 is DFQATT and CDR2 is SNEGSKA in the germline V gene (reference sequence). The CDR3 has 19 amino acids. This CDR3 reads CSASRPAGDVWAPHNEQFF. The DNA of the CDR3 is TGCAGTGCTAGCCGACCAGCGGGAGACGTGTGGGCCCCCCACAATGAGCAGTTCTTC.

This clonotype was counted ten times or more. This chain links TRBV7-8 with TRBJ2-1, with 8 nucleotides matching TRBD2. Germline trimming cut 2 bases from V and 10 bases from J; bases unmatched to any gene: 4. Germline-derived CDR1 and CDR2 are SGHVS and FQNEAQ. This CDR3 comprises 13 residues. CDR3 in amino acids: CASSLRGGREQFF. CDR3 DNA: TGTGCCAGCAGCTTACGGGGCGGGAGGGAGCAGTTCTTC.

This clonotype was seen ten or more times. The rearrangement joins TRBV28 to TRBJ1-4; D is undetermined. Deletions cut 5 bases from V and 4 bases from J, with 8 bases between. Germline CDR1 reads MDHEN; CDR2 reads SYDVKM. CDR3 length equals 13 residues. This CDR3 is CASSGTYNEKLFF. As DNA, the CDR3 is TGTGCCAGCAGTGGAACGTATAATGAAAAACTGTTTTTT.

This clonotype was recorded many times. J is TRBJ2-1 and V is TRBV3-1; D call uncertain. Trimming took off 3 bases at V and 0 bases at J, with 12 bases between the two ends. The CDR3 is 16 residues long. CDR1 LGHDT and CDR2 YNNKEL come from the germline V gene (reference sequence). The CDR3 nucleotides read TGTGCCAGCAGCCACCCCCGGGCGAGCTCCTACAATGAGCAGTTCTTC. Its translation: CASSHPRASSYNEQFF.

In this sample, this clonotype turned up a few times. This chain uses TRBV29-1 with TRBJ2-5; maybe TRBD1 (6 bases). The CDR3 totals 13 residues. Deletions cut 6 bases from V and 3 bases from J, with 14 bases between. Looked up from germline, CDR1 is SQVTM and CDR2 is ANQGSEA. The CDR3 spells CSVLRTAEETQYF. CDR3 nucleotide sequence: TGCAGCGTCCTTCGGACAGCCGAAGAGACCCAGTACTTC.

The CDR3 DNA follows: TGTGCCTGGAATCGACAGTACAATGAGCAGTTCTTC. Protein sequence: CAWNRQYNEQFF. This sequence joins TRBV30 and TRBJ2-1; possible D gene TRBD1, 5 bases. The CDR3 runs 12 residues. The V end lost 4 bases, the J end lost 4 bases, and 8 bases lay between the germline ends. Germline V lookup: CDR1 GTSNPN, CDR2 SVGIG (reference sequence).

The chain carries TRBV6-2 or TRBV6-3 and TRBJ2-1, with D hard to call. V was pared by 5 bases and J by 7 bases, with 9 bases between. The CDR3 runs 12 residues. Germline CDR1 is MNHEY and CDR2 is SVGEGT. CDR3 bases: TGTGCCAGCAGTAAGAGACTTAATGAGCAGTTCTTC. Protein: CASSKRLNEQFF.

This sequence joins TRBV6-2 or TRBV6-3 and TRBJ2-3; 12 bases fit TRBD2. The germline V gene has CDR1 MNHEY and CDR2 SVGEGT. The junction had 13 bases not matched to a gene; V was cut back by 5 bases and J by 4 bases. CDR3 length: 18 residues. The DNA of the CDR3 is TGTGCCAGCAGTGGATTACGTAGACTAGCGGGAGTGTCAGATACGCAGTATTTT. This sequence encodes CASSGLRRLAGVSDTQYF.